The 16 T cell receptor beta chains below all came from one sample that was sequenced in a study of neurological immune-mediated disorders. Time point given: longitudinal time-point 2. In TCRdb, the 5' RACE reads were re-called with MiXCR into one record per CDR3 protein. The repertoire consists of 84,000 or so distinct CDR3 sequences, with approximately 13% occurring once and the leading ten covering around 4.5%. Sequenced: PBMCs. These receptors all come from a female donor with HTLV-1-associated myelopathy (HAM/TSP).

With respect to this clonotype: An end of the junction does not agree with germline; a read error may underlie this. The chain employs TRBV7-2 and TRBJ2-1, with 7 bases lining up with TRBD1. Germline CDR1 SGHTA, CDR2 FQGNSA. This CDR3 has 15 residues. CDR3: CASSLGQGINNEQLF. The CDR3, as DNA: TGTGCCAGCAGCTTAGGACAGGGTATAAACAATGAGCAGCTCTTC. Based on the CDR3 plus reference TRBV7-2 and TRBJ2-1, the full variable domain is GAGVSQSPSNKVTEKGKDVELRCDPISGHTALYWYRQSLGQGLEFLIYFQGNSAPDKSGLPSDRFSAERTGGSVSTLTIQRTQQEDSAVYLCASSLGQGINNEQLFGPGTRLTVL.

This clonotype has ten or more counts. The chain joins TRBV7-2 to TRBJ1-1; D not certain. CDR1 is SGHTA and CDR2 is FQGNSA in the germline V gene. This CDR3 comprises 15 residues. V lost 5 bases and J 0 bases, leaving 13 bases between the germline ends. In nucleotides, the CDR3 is TGTGCCAGCAGCATGGGCAGCCTCATGAACACTGAAGCTTTCTTT. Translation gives CASSMGSLMNTEAFF.

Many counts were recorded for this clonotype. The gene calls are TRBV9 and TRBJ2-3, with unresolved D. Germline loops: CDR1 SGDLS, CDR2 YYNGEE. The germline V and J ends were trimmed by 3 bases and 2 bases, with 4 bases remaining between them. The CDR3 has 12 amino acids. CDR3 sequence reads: CASSGFTDTQYF. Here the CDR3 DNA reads TGTGCCAGCAGCGGTTTCACAGATACGCAGTATTTT.

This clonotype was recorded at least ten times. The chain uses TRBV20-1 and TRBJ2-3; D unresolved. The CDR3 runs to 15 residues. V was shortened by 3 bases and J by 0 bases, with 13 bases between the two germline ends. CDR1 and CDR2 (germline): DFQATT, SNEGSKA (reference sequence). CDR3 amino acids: CSARGWASSTDTQYF. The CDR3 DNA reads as TGCAGTGCTAGGGGGTGGGCCTCTAGCACAGATACGCAGTATTTT.

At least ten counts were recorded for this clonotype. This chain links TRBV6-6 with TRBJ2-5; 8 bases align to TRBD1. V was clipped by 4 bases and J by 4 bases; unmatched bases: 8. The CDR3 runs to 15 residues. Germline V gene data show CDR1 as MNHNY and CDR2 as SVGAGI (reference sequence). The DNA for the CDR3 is TGTGCCAGCAGTTCAGACAGGGGTTGGCGAGAGACCCAGTACTTC. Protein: CASSSDRGWRETQYF.

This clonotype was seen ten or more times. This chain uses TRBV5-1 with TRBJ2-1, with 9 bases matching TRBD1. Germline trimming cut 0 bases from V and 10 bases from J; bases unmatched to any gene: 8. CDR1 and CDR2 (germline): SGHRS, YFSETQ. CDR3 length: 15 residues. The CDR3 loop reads CASSLARTGVNEQFF. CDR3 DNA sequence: TGCGCCAGCAGCTTGGCTCGGACAGGGGTTAACGAGCAGTTCTTC.

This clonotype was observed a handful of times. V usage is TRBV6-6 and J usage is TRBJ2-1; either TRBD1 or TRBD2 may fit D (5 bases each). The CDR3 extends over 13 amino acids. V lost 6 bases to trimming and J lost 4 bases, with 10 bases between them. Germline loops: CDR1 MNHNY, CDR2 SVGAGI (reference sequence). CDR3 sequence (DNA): TGTGCCAGCAGGCCCGGGACGTACAATGAGCAGTTCTTC. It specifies CASRPGTYNEQFF.

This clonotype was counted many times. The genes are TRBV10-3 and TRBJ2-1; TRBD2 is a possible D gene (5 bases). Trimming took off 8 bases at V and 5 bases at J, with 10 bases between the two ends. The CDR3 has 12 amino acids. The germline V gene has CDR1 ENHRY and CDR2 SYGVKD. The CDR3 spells CAIGARDNEQFF. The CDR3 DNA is TGTGCCATCGGCGCGAGGGACAATGAGCAGTTCTTC.

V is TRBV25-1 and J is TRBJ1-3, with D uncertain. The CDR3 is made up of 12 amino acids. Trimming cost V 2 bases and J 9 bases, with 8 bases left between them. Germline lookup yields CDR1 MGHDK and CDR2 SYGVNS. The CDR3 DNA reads TGTGCCAGCAGTGAAAACCGCCGCACCATATATTTT. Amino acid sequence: CASSENRRTIYF.

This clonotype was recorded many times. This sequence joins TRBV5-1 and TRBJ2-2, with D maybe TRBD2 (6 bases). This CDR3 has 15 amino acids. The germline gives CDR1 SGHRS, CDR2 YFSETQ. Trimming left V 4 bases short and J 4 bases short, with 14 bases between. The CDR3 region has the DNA TGCGCCAGCAGCCGAGGAGGGGATCTCACCGGGGAGCTGTTTTTT. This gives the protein CASSRGGDLTGELFF.

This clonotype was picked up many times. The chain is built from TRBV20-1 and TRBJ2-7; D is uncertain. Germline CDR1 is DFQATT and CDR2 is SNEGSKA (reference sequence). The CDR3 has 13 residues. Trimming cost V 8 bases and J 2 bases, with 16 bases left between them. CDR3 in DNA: TGCAGTCCATCCGACTCCCGGGCCTACGAGCAGTACTTC. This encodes CSPSDSRAYEQYF.

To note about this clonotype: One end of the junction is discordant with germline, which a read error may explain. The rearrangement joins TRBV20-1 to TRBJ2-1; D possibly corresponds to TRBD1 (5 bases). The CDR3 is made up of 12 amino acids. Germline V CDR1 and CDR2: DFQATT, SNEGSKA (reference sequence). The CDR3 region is CSARRTTNEKFF. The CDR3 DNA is TGCAGTGCTAGGAGGACAACGAATGAGAAGTTCTTC.

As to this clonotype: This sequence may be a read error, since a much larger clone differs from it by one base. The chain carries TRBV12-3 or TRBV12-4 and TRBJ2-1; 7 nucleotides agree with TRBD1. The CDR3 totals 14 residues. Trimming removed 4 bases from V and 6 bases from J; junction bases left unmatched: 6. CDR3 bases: TGTGCCAGCAGTTACACCGACAGGGTCAATGAGCAGTTCTTC. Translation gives CASSYTDRVNEQFF.

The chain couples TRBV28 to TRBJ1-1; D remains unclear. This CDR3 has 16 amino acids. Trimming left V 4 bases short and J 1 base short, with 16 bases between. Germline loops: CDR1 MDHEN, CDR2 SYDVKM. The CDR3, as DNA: TGTGCCAGCAGTTCCCCCGCTGAAAGGAAGAACACTGAAGCTTTCTTT. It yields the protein CASSSPAERKNTEAFF. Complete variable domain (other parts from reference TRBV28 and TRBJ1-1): DVKVTQSSRYLVKRTGEKVFLECVQDMDHENMFWYRQDPGLGLRLIYFSYDVKMKEKGDIPEGYSVSREKKERFSLILESASTNQTSMYLCASSSPAERKNTEAFFGQGTRLTVV.

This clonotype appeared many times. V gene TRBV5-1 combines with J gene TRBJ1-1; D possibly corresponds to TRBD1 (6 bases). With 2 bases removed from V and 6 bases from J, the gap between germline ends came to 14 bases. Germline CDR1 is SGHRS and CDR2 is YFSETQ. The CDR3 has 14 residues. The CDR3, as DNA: TGCGCCAGCAGCTTCCTTAAGGAGGGGGCTGAAGCTTTCTTT. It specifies CASSFLKEGAEAFF.

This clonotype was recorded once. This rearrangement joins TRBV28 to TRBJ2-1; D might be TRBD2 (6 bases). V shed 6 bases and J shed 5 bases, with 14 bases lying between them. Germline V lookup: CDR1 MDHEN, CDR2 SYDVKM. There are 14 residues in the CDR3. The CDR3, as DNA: TGTGCCAGCAGGCAGGGCGGGGCGGACAATGAGCAGTTCTTC. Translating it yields CASRQGGADNEQFF.